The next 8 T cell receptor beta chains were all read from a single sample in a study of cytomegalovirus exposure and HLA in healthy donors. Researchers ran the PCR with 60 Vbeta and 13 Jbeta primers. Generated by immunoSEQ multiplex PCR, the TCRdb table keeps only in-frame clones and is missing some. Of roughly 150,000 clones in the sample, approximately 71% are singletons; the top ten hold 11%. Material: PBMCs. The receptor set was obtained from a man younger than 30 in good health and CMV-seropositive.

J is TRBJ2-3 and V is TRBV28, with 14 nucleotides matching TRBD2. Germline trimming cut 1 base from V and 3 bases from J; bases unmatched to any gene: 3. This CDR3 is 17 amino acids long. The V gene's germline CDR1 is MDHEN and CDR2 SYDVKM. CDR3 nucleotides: TGTGCCAGCAGTTTATACGGACTAGCGGGAGGAACAGATACGCAGTATTTT. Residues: CASSLYGLAGGTDTQYF.

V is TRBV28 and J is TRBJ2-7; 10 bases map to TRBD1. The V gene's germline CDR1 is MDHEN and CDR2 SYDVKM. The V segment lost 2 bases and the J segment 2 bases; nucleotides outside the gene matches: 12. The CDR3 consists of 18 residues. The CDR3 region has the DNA TGTGCCAGCAGTTTAACGGTACTCGAGGACAGGGGGACCTACGAGCAGTACTTC. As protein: CASSLTVLEDRGTYEQYF.

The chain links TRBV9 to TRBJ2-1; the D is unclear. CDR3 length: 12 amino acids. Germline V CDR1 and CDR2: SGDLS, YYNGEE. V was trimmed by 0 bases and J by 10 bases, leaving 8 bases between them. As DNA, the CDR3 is TGTGCCAGCAGCGTAGGATTGGGCGAGCAGTTCTTC. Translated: CASSVGLGEQFF.

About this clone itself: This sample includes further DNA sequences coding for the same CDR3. The CDR3 DNA reads as TGTGCCAGCAGTGAATCAGGGAATAGCAATCAGCCCCAGCATTTT. Amino acid sequence: CASSESGNSNQPQHF. This chain connects TRBV6-1 to TRBJ1-5; D may be TRBD1 (5 bases). The CDR3 has 15 residues. Deletions cut 2 bases from V and 0 bases from J, with 8 bases between. The germline V gene has CDR1 MNHNS and CDR2 SASEGT.

This CDR3 reads CSSFGNTEAFF. CDR3 bases: TGCAGTAGTTTCGGGAACACTGAAGCTTTCTTT. The chain uses TRBV20-1 and TRBJ1-1; D is undetermined. Trimming removed 8 bases from V and 1 base from J, with 8 bases in between. CDR3 length: 11 residues. Germline assignment: CDR1 DFQATT and CDR2 SNEGSKA (reference sequence).

The CDR3 reads CASSLSGRAPAEQYF. CDR3 in DNA: TGCGCCAGCAGCCTGAGCGGGAGGGCCCCCGCCGAGCAGTACTTC. The chain has TRBV4-1 and TRBJ2-7; TRBD2 aligns across 10 bases. Germline V gene sequence: CDR1 MGHRA, CDR2 YSYEKL. With V trimmed by 4 bases and J by 6 bases, 9 bases remained unmatched. There are 15 residues in the CDR3.

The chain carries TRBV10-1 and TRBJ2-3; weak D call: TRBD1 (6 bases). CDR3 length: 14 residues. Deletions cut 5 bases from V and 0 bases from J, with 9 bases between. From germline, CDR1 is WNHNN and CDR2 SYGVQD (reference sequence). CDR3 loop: CASSPGTSTDTQYF. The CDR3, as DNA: TGCGCCAGCAGTCCCGGGACAAGCACAGATACGCAGTATTTT.

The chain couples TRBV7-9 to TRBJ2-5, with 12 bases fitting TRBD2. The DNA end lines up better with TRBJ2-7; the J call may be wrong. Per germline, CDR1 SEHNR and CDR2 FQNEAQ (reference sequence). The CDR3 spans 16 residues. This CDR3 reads CASSHGLAGRDYEQYF. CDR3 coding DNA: TGTGCCAGCAGCCACGGACTAGCGGGAAGGGACTACGAGCAGTACTTC.